Listed here is a single T cell receptor (beta chain). The antigen is undetermined. This sample also contains other DNA sequences that code for the same CDR3. This CDR3 contains 13 residues. V trimming: 3 bases; J trimming: 10 bases; junction bases outside the gene matches: 7. Germline V gene sequence: CDR1 SGHRS, CDR2 YFSETQ. The data belong to a study of cytomegalovirus exposure and HLA in healthy donors. Overall study context: In a previous analysis, 117 million unique TCR beta sequences were found from 150 million to 200 million T cells.

Researchers ran the PCR with 60 Vbeta and 13 Jbeta primers. The protocol was immunoSEQ multiplex PCR, while the TCRdb copy is restricted to in-frame clones and leaves out a portion. The repertoire holds about 59,000 clones, with about 77% as singletons. Study-wide results and limits: Further analysis, carried out later, found HLA-associated TCR beta chains more clonally expanded than equally common other chains.

Source material: PBMCs. The TCR comes from a man under 40 in good health and CMV-seropositive. The chain is built from TRBV5-1 and TRBJ1-1; 9 positions agree with TRBD1. The CDR3 region has the DNA TGCGCCAGCAGCTCGGGACAGGGAGGACGAGCTTTCTTT. It codes for CASSSGQGGRAFF.